A single T cell receptor beta chain is shown here with its context. The J segment lost 5 bases and the V segment lost 4 bases, leaving 10 bases of the junction unmatched. The CDR3 extends over 15 amino acids. Germline V gene lookup returns CDR1 MNHEY and CDR2 SVGAGI. Profiled with immunoSEQ multiplex PCR; TCRdb holds only in-frame clones, not every one. The table shows some 120,000 clones, with approximately 83% occurring only once. The data were taken from a study of blood T cell repertoires in COVID-19. About the research overall: COVID-19 samples collected from the United States, Italy and Spain covered acute and convalescent phases. PBMCs, B-cell-depleted T cells, or T cells were the source of the cDNA or gDNA that made up the material.

The sequenced sample consisted of peripheral blood. This clonotype originated in a woman aged 45 to 65 with acute or convalescent COVID-19. The rearrangement joins TRBV6-5 to TRBJ1-2, with TRBD1 identical over 7 bases. The CDR3 is CASSLSRGRIYGYTF. CDR3 nucleotides: TGTGCCAGCAGTTTGTCCAGGGGGAGAATTTATGGCTACACCTTC.